This TCR beta chain was recorded in a study of CD8 T cells in ankylosing spondylitis. Per the germline V gene, CDR1 is DFQATT and CDR2 is SNEGSKA (reference sequence). This CDR3 is built from 14 residues. V was shortened by 5 bases and J by 4 bases, with 12 bases between the two germline ends. This clonotype was detected only a few times. TCRdb ran MiXCR on the 5' RACE reads and lists one entry per CDR3 protein. Here the sample spans 210,000 or so distinct CDR3 sequences, around a quarter being singletons. The sample comprised blood, either unsorted or a sorted T cell fraction (not recorded which). The clonotype was recovered from a male donor with ankylosing spondylitis or in good health (not recorded which). V usage is TRBV20-1 and J usage is TRBJ2-6, with D possibly TRBD1 on 5 matching bases. CDR3 nucleotide sequence: TGCAGTGCTCGACAGCCTTTGGGGGCCAACGTCCTGACTTTC. It specifies CSARQPLGANVLTF.